The present entry profiles one TCR beta chain with its context. The sample comes from a study of blood T cell repertoires in COVID-19. Across the whole study: T cells, B-cell-depleted T cells, or PBMCs provided the cDNA or gDNA that served as material.

V shed 5 bases, J shed 1 base, and the junction held 7 bases outside the gene matches. This CDR3 contains 16 residues. The germline CDR1 and CDR2 sequences are SEHNR and FQNEAQ (reference sequence). Methods used by the authors: Amplification of reference gene primers was used by the study to estimate nucleated cell counts. Measured with immunoSEQ multiplex PCR; TCRdb has only the in-frame clones, and not every one. That table gives V, J and clone size, and the DNA gave D and trimming. The table lists about 71,000 clones, approximately 89% of them singletons, with 7.5% to 9% in the top ten. The source is a middle-aged man with active COVID-19. The chain couples TRBV7-9 to TRBJ2-2; TRBD1 aligns across 7 bases. Sequences were obtained from peripheral blood. DNA of the CDR3: TGTGCCAGCAGCCGGGACAGAAATAAGAACACCGGGGAGCTGTTTTTT. Its translation is CASSRDRNKNTGELFF.